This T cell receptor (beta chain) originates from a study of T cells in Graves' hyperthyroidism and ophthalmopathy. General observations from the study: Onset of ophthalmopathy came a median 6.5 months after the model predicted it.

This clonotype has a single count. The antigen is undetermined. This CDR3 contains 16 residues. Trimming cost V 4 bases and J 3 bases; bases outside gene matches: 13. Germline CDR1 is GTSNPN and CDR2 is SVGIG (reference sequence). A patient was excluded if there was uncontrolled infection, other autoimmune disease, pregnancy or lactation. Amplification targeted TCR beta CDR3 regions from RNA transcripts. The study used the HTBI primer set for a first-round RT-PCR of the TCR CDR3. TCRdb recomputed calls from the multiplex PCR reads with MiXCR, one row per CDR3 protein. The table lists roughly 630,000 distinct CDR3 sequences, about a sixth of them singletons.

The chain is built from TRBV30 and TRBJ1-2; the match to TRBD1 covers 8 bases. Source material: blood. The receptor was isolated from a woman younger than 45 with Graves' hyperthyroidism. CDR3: CAWTGQGTRKDYGYTF. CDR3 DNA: TGTGCCTGGACTGGACAGGGCACTCGGAAGGACTATGGCTACACCTTC.